This TCR beta chain is drawn from a study of human T cells and chemical hapten exposure. Overall study findings and caveats: A positive correlation with patch test score was shown by PT1 expanded TCR counts.

Details on this clonotype: Its antigen is still unknown.

Noted time point: pre-sensitization, week 0. Treatment: therapeutic diphenylcyclopropenone sensitization with weekly scalp DPC. The V end was cut by 2 bases, the J end by 9 bases, with 5 bases between. This CDR3 is 11 amino acids long. Germline CDR1 MNHEY, CDR2 SVGEGT. MiXCR, applied by TCRdb to the RACE reads, yields one record per CDR3 protein. The sample contains 180,000 or so distinct CDR3 sequences, nearly 30% of which appear only once. The source of this sequence is a woman aged 25 to 45 with alopecia areata. Some clones in this sample may be carry-over from other donors' samples. J is TRBJ2-1 and V is TRBV6-2 or TRBV6-3; D gene ambiguous. The specimen comprised whole blood, sampled in connection with sensitization to the hapten diphenylcyclopropenone (DPC). CDR3 DNA: TGTGCCAGCAGTTACGCAGCTGAGCAGTTCTTC. Protein product: CASSYAAEQFF.